This T cell receptor (beta chain) stems from a study of blood T cell repertoires in COVID-19. About the study: Acute-phase and convalescent COVID-19 samples originated in the United States, Italy and Spain. PBMCs, B-cell-depleted T cells, or T cells provided the cDNA or gDNA that made up the material.

Only in-frame clones appear in the TCRdb table, and some are missing; sequencing was by immunoSEQ multiplex PCR. The table records 150,000 to 200,000 clones, approximately 80% of them present only once. The Seattle site enrolled patients during active infection and followed them longitudinally. The CDR3 covers 15 residues. V was pared by 3 bases and J by 2 bases, with 8 bases between. The germline gives CDR1 MDHEN, CDR2 SYDVKM. The specimen was peripheral blood. This rearrangement joins TRBV28 to TRBJ2-6, with D unresolved. This clonotype was obtained from a middle-aged woman with COVID-19, enrolled during active disease. In DNA, the CDR3 is TGTGCCAGCAGTTTCGGGTCAACTGGGGCCAACGTCCTGACTTTC. This gives the protein CASSFGSTGANVLTF. The complete variable domain, with remaining parts taken from reference TRBV28 and TRBJ2-6, reads DVKVTQSSRYLVKRTGEKVFLECVQDMDHENMFWYRQDPGLGLRLIYFSYDVKMKEKGDIPEGYSVSREKKERFSLILESASTNQTSMYLCASSFGSTGANVLTFGAGSRLTVL.